This T cell receptor (beta chain) was identified during a study of CD8 T cells in ankylosing spondylitis. Study outcomes and limitations: One TCR beta motif, made up of several highly homologous variants, appeared characteristic of ankylosing spondylitis blood.

This clonotype was detected a few times. Its antigen is not known. V lost 7 bases, J lost 5 bases, and 22 bases lay in between. In germline, CDR1 is SEHNR, CDR2 FQNEAQ (reference sequence). The CDR3 runs to 16 residues. TCRdb passed the 5' RACE reads through MiXCR, listing each CDR3 protein once. Altogether a few hundred thousand distinct CDR3 sequences are present, approximately 20% being singletons, with the ten largest covering less than 20%. This receptor was identified in a male donor with ankylosing spondylitis. The sequenced material came from blood, either unsorted or a sorted T cell fraction (not recorded which). This chain joins TRBV7-9 and TRBJ2-3, with D maybe TRBD2 (7 bases). CDR3 region: CASTLGASGHVDTQYF. The CDR3 nucleotides are TGTGCCAGCACCTTGGGGGCTAGCGGTCACGTAGATACGCAGTATTTT.